Each of the 3 T cell receptor beta chains below was sequenced from the same sample in a study of blood T cells in healthy people across ages (dated by TCRdb to 2014 to 2015). The method was 5' RACE. This sample was sequenced with an Illumina HiSeq 2500. A second PCR of about 7 to 12 cycles was run with a J-beta primer mix and a sample-barcoded 5' primer. In TCRdb, the public reads were trimmed at Q25 with fastp and aligned with MiXCR, with productive beta chains retained. Identical CDR3 protein sequences are pooled into one entry, listed with their most common genes and DNA. Across this sample there are 750,000 to 950,000 distinct CDR3 sequences, with around half seen only once. The ten largest clones capture roughly 37% of the sample. Sequencing was done on a sample of blood. The receptor source for this set is a man at least 80 years old in good health.

V is TRBV29-1 and J is TRBJ2-1; D is possibly TRBD2 (6 bases). Germline CDR1 reads SQVTM; CDR2 reads ANQGSEA. CDR3 length: 13 amino acids. V lost 3 bases and J 7 bases, leaving 13 bases between the germline ends. CDR3 in amino acids: CSVESGVLNEQFF. The CDR3 nucleotides read TGCAGCGTTGAGTCGGGAGTGTTGAATGAGCAGTTCTTC.

CDR3 loop: CASTPGRLGDQYF. The CDR3 nucleotides are TGTGCCAGCACCCCTGGGAGGTTAGGGGACCAGTACTTC. J is TRBJ2-5 and V is TRBV6-1; weak D call: TRBD2 (6 bases). Trimming cost V 7 bases and J 10 bases, with 19 bases left between them. CDR3 length: 13 amino acids. CDR1 and CDR2 from the germline V gene are MNHNS and SASEGT.

This clonotype was observed a handful of times. The junction and the germline gene differ at one end; a read error may be behind it. The chain couples TRBV5-1 to TRBJ2-7; 12 bases agree with TRBD2. Germline-derived CDR1 and CDR2 are SGHRS and YFSETQ. CDR3 size: 14 residues. The CDR3 is CASSATSGSYEQYF. The CDR3 DNA reads as TGTGCCAGCAGTGCGACTAGCGGGAGCTATGAGCAGTACTTC.